This T cell receptor beta chain was identified during a study of shared clonotypes between healthy human individuals (TCRdb year 2020). A note on the overall study: A few men and two women, aged 18 to 49 years, made up the cohort. Blood TCR repertoires of a handful of healthy adults were deeply sequenced to estimate repertoire size and the extent of clonotype sharing between individuals. Different laboratories and diverse techniques were used to prepare libraries and sequence TCR repertoires, to increase sequencing depth and limit assay-specific biases. Each donor's leukapheresis produced roughly between roughly 0.85 and 10 billion PBMCs.

The donors were healthy, HIV-negative adults with no recently reported acute infections or vaccinations. Every donor was a Caucasian adult residing in Nashville, Tennessee, USA. For unsorted samples, approximately 89 million PBMCs were counted, and genomic DNA was extracted using the QIAamp DNA Blood Mini kit. Blood was collected by leukapheresis, and PBMCs were isolated by Ficoll-Histopaque density gradient centrifugation and then cryopreserved in liquid nitrogen vapor phase. With respect to this clone: The clone's antigen remains unknown. Per-nucleotide qualities are absent, and no much larger clonotype sits a single base away.

Findings and caveats that apply to the study as a whole: Because the study included a small number of donors, the genetic and exposure-history diversity represented was limited. Only blood was sampled, and tissue TCR repertoires likely differ from those in blood. Pairwise subsampling indicated that sequencing depth was expected to affect the degree of clonotype sharing among donors.

The CDR3 has 15 amino acids, counting the end cysteine and phenylalanine. Only CDR3 DNA is held: 45 bases, read in frame from base 1. CDR1 and CDR2 (MNHEY, SMNVEV) derive from the germline V gene (reference sequence). V drops 5 bases and J drops 3 bases, leaving 17 bases in between. Using the deep immunoSEQ assay, TCR CDR3 regions were amplified from genomic DNA by multiplex PCR. Extracted genomic DNA from each cell subset was spread evenly across all wells of several immunoSEQ 96-well plates, with each plate serving as a replicate. For unsorted PBMC, 250 to 350 ng genomic DNA, equal to approximately 30,000 T cell genomes, was loaded into each replicate PCR. Ten immunoSEQ deep assay plates were used to sequence unsorted PBMC genomic DNA. The purified libraries were quantified using a Qubit 3.0 fluorometer, sized with a Bioanalyzer 2100, and then quantified again using the KAPA Library Quantification kit. Every immunoSEQ 96-well plate was sequenced on a dedicated single-read 150-cycle Illumina NextSeq 550 flow cell. In the authors' own workflow: Because only junctional sequences without quality scores were contained in the immunoSEQ output, filtering matching that applied to full-length reads could not be performed. Sequences were annotated with PyIR, a Python wrapper for IgBLAST v1.9, using IMGT germline references to assign V/J genes and CDR3. Reads were removed for weak V/J assignments (E-value above 1e-6), missing CDR3, stop codons, out-of-frame junctions, or ambiguous translated residues. V3J clonotypes were defined as sequences sharing the same inferred V gene, J gene, and CDR3 amino acid sequence. Percentage overlap between repertoires was computed as shared unique clonotypes divided by the size of the smaller repertoire. Richness of each repertoire was evaluated using RTK rarefaction, the Chao1 estimator, and Recon v2.1 estimates of unobserved clonotypes. TCRdb holds this immuneACCESS table with in-frame rearrangements only. Some clones are missing; in checked studies, unresolved V genes explain under half, and the rest has no known cause. For V, J and clone size, that table is used; D and trimming come from the DNA. This sample holds nearly 500,000 clones; about 82% were observed only once. The top ten clones comprise around 13% of the sample.

The receptor was isolated from a woman in her 40s in good health. Some clones in this sample may be carry-over from other donors' samples. In this chain, TRBV27 is recombined with TRBJ2-7; too little of a D gene remains to name it. Sequencing was performed on PBMCs. Read as DNA, the sequence is TGTGCCAGCAGTCCTCAGAGGTTCGCCCTCTACGAGCAGTACTTC. Its coded protein is CASSPQRFALYEQYF.